These T cell receptor beta chains were read from a single sample in a study of blood T cell repertoires in COVID-19. Repertoires were generated with immunoSEQ multiplex PCR, while TCRdb's copy carries only in-frame clones and drops some. The repertoire consists of 250,000 to 300,000 clones, with approximately 90% occurring once and the leading ten covering 1.2%. The specimen was PBMCs or T cells enriched from blood (not recorded which). These receptor sequences come from a human donor in a cohort exposed to, infected with or recovered from COVID-19 (not recorded which). The donor label of this sample is uncertain. Each CDR3 is given with its conserved first and last residue. D genes are given only for firm matches. A clone size is listed for some rows: how often the clone was seen (once, few, many), or a class if it is expanded.

size: NA; D: TRBD1; J: TRBJ2-2; V: TRBV7-9; DNA: TGTGCCAGCAGCTCGCGACAGGGTGGTTTGAAGTCCGGGGAGCTGTTTTTT; CDR3: CASSSRQGGLKSGELFF
size: NA; D: NA; J: TRBJ1-4; V: TRBV4-1; DNA: TGCGCCAGCAGCCAAGGGGACTCCCCCAATGAAAAACTGTTTTTT; CDR3: CASSQGDSPNEKLFF
size: NA; D: NA; J: TRBJ1-5; V: TRBV19; DNA: TGTGCCAGTAGTGAAAATCCCGGGCCCCAGCATTTT; CDR3: CASSENPGPQHF
size: NA; D: TRBD1; J: TRBJ1-2; V: TRBV14; DNA: TGTGCCAGCAGCACTAGACAGGGTGCCTTGGGTGGCTACACCTTC; CDR3: CASSTRQGALGGYTF
size: NA; D: TRBD1; J: TRBJ1-1; V: TRBV5-4; DNA: TGTGCCAGCAGCTCGGGACAGGGGGCCGGAACTGAAGCTTTCTTT; CDR3: CASSSGQGAGTEAFF
size: NA; D: TRBD1; J: TRBJ2-7; V: TRBV19; DNA: TGTGCCAGTAGTACGGGACAGGGTGTTTACGAGCAGTACTTC; CDR3: CASSTGQGVYEQYF
size: NA; D: TRBD1; J: TRBJ1-1; V: TRBV5-1; DNA: TGCGCCAGCAGCACACCGACAGGGAAAGAGTTGTACACTGAAGCTTTCTTT; CDR3: CASSTPTGKELYTEAFF
size: NA; D: TRBD2; J: TRBJ2-2; V: TRBV9; DNA: TGTGCCAGCAGCCCGACCAGCGGGGGGGCCGTCACCGGGGAGCTGTTTTTT; CDR3: CASSPTSGGAVTGELFF
size: NA; D: NA; J: TRBJ2-6; V: TRBV6-1; DNA: TGTGCCAGCAGTGATATGGAGACGGGGTCTGGGGCCAACGTCCTGACTTTC; CDR3: CASSDMETGSGANVLTF
size: few; D: NA; J: TRBJ2-7; V: TRBV6-2/TRBV6-3; DNA: TGTGCCAGCAGTTACGGGCAGAACGCCTACGAGCAGTACTTC; CDR3: CASSYGQNAYEQYF
size: NA; D: NA; J: TRBJ1-4; V: TRBV23-1; DNA: TGCGCCAGCAGTCCCCTTCGGAGGGAAACAGATGAAAAACTGTTTTTT; CDR3: CASSPLRRETDEKLFF
size: NA; D: NA; J: TRBJ1-2; V: TRBV4-3; DNA: TGCGCCAGCGGACCAACGGGAAATGGCTACACCTTC; CDR3: CASGPTGNGYTF
size: NA; D: TRBD2; J: TRBJ2-3; V: TRBV7-8; DNA: TGTGCCAGCAGCTTAGGGGGACTAGAGGGATATTTCGCTAGCACAGATACGCAGTATTTT; CDR3: CASSLGGLEGYFASTDTQYF
size: once; D: NA; J: TRBJ2-7; V: TRBV19; DNA: TGTGCCAGTAGTAAGGACGGGACCTACGAGCAGTACTTC; CDR3: CASSKDGTYEQYF
size: NA; D: TRBD1; J: TRBJ2-7; V: TRBV27; DNA: TGTGCCAGCAAACCGGGACAGGGGTCCTACGAGCAGTACTTC; CDR3: CASKPGQGSYEQYF
size: once; D: TRBD1; J: TRBJ2-2; V: TRBV9; DNA: TGTGCCAGCAGCTCCCCCACGCGGGACAGGGTAAACACCGGGGAGCTGTTTTTT; CDR3: CASSSPTRDRVNTGELFF
size: NA; D: TRBD1; J: TRBJ1-1; V: TRBV12-3/TRBV12-4; DNA: TGTGCCAGCAGTCGACAGGGGCGCGCTGAAGCTTTCTTT; CDR3: CASSRQGRAEAFF
size: NA; D: TRBD1; J: TRBJ2-7; V: TRBV19; DNA: TGTGCCAGTAGTCGAGGGACAGGGGGGACCTACGAGCAGTACTTC; CDR3: CASSRGTGGTYEQYF
size: NA; D: NA; J: TRBJ1-1; V: TRBV12-3/TRBV12-4; DNA: TGTGCCAGCAGTCCCCTACGAGCTGAAGCTTTCTTT; CDR3: CASSPLRAEAFF
size: NA; D: TRBD2; J: TRBJ2-5; V: TRBV5-5; DNA: TGTGCCAGCAGCAGGGATAGCGGGGGGGCCCAGTACTTC; CDR3: CASSRDSGGAQYF
size: few; D: NA; J: TRBJ2-3; V: TRBV6-4; DNA: TGTGCCAGCAGTGACGGGGGGAGCACAGATACGCAGTATTTT; CDR3: CASSDGGSTDTQYF
size: NA; D: NA; J: TRBJ2-5; V: TRBV4-3; DNA: TGCGCCAGCAGCCAAGAGGGGGGGCGCGGGGAGACCCAGTACTTC; CDR3: CASSQEGGRGETQYF
size: NA; D: NA; J: TRBJ2-7; V: TRBV6-5; DNA: TGTGCCAGCAGTTTACTTCCGGGCTCCTACGAGCAGTACTTC; CDR3: CASSLLPGSYEQYF
size: NA; D: TRBD2; J: TRBJ2-3; V: TRBV5-1; DNA: TGCGCCAGCAGCTTGTTCGGACTAGCGGGGGGCACAGATACGCAGTATTTT; CDR3: CASSLFGLAGGTDTQYF
size: NA; D: TRBD2; J: TRBJ2-3; V: TRBV5-6; DNA: TGTGCCAGCAGGGGACTAGCGGGGGGGCCGACAGATACGCAGTATTTT; CDR3: CASRGLAGGPTDTQYF
size: NA; D: TRBD1; J: TRBJ2-6; V: TRBV6-1; DNA: TGTGCCAGCAGTGAAGCGTGGACAGGGGTCTTGTCTGGGGCCAACGTCCTGACTTTC; CDR3: CASSEAWTGVLSGANVLTF
size: NA; D: TRBD1; J: TRBJ2-5; V: TRBV5-4; DNA: TGTGCCAGCAGCTCCCGGACAGGGTACGAGACCCAGTACTTC; CDR3: CASSSRTGYETQYF
size: NA; D: TRBD1; J: TRBJ1-6; V: TRBV30; DNA: TGTGCCTTATCGGGACAGGGGAATTCACCCCTCCACTTT; CDR3: CALSGQGNSPLHF
size: once; D: TRBD1; J: TRBJ2-5; V: TRBV7-6; DNA: TGTGCCAGCAGCTCGGACAGGGGAGCATCGGGGTGGACCCAGTACTTC; CDR3: CASSSDRGASGWTQYF
size: once; D: NA; J: TRBJ2-5; V: TRBV5-1; DNA: TGCGCCAGCAGCCAGGAGGGGACGGTGAAAGAGACCCAGTACTTC; CDR3: CASSQEGTVKETQYF
size: NA; D: NA; J: TRBJ2-1; V: TRBV7-2; DNA: TGTGCCAGCAGCCCGACGGGGTCACCCTACAATGAGCAGTTCTTC; CDR3: CASSPTGSPYNEQFF
size: NA; D: NA; J: TRBJ2-1; V: TRBV7-2; DNA: TGTGCCAGCAGCCCCCGAAGGGGGAAGAATGAGCAGTTCTTC; CDR3: CASSPRRGKNEQFF
size: NA; D: NA; J: TRBJ1-1; V: TRBV27; DNA: TGTGCCAGCAGTTTAACGGGGACTGAAGCTTTCTTT; CDR3: CASSLTGTEAFF
size: NA; D: NA; J: TRBJ2-3; V: TRBV10-1; DNA: TGCGCCAGCAGTGAGTCGATTCAGGCAGATACGCAGTATTTT; CDR3: CASSESIQADTQYF
size: once; D: TRBD2; J: TRBJ2-7; V: TRBV24-1; DNA: TGTGCCACCAGTGATCGAGAACTAGCGGCCTACGAGCAGTACTTC; CDR3: CATSDRELAAYEQYF
size: NA; D: TRBD1; J: TRBJ2-7; V: TRBV3-1/TRBV3-2; DNA: TGTGCCAGCAGCCAAAGGTTAGGGACAGGGGGCTCCTACGAGCAGTACTTC; CDR3: CASSQRLGTGGSYEQYF
size: NA; D: NA; J: TRBJ2-3; V: TRBV11-3; DNA: TGTGCCAGCAGCTCCGACCGGGGCACAGATACGCAGTATTTT; CDR3: CASSSDRGTDTQYF
size: NA; D: NA; J: TRBJ2-5; V: TRBV5-8; DNA: TGTGCCAGCAGCTTTCCCACAGGGATGGAGACCCAGTACTTC; CDR3: CASSFPTGMETQYF
size: NA; D: TRBD1; J: TRBJ2-1; V: TRBV24-1; DNA: TGTGCCACCAGTGATCGGACAGGGAATGAGCAGTTCTTC; CDR3: CATSDRTGNEQFF